This TCR beta chain emerged from a study of regulatory T cells in long-lasting Graves disease. Time point meaning: newly diagnosed GD, antithyroid drugs for less than 3 months. The TCR library was prepared using RNA isolated from PBMCs. Combining iRepertoire HTBI primers with Arm-PCR of CDR3 regions, the authors built TCR beta libraries. MiXCR was run by TCRdb on the multiplex PCR reads, yielding one entry per CDR3 protein. Of approximately 400,000 distinct CDR3 sequences in the sample, under 15% were seen once. The CDR3 consists of 15 residues. V was trimmed by 2 bases and J by 8 bases, leaving 16 bases between them. Germline V gene sequence: CDR1 SGHTA, CDR2 FQGTGA. The sample was also linked to a second study, of T cells in Graves' hyperthyroidism and ophthalmopathy.

The chain carries TRBV7-3 and TRBJ2-1; TRBD2 is a possible D gene (6 bases). The sequence came from a woman in her thirties with Graves disease. Sequenced here: peripheral blood mononuclear cells (PBMCs), sampled at new diagnosis, from a patient treated with antithyroid drugs. This CDR3 reads CASSLGGANPYEQFF. CDR3 bases: TGTGCCAGCAGCTTAGGCGGGGCCAACCCCTATGAGCAGTTCTTC.